What follows is one T cell receptor (beta chain) and its context. In the authors' methods: Quantification of nucleated cells was approximated via reference gene primer amplification. Sequenced by immunoSEQ multiplex PCR; TCRdb stores in-frame clones only, minus some. That table furnishes V, J and clone size, whereas the DNA furnished D and trimming. The sample includes 130,000 to 150,000 clones, over 70% of them seen just once. The sample originates from a study of blood T cell repertoires in COVID-19. Study at large: Sites in the United States, Italy and Spain provided acute and convalescent COVID-19 samples. PBMCs, B-cell-depleted T cells, or T cells were the source of the cDNA or gDNA that made up the material.

The trim removed 6 bases at V and 0 bases at J, leaving 13 bases unmatched. CDR1 is SEHNR, CDR2 FQNEAQ, per germline (reference sequence). The CDR3 totals 18 residues. The sequence derives from a man between 45 and 60 years old who had recovered from COVID-19. Sample: peripheral blood. This sequence joins TRBV7-9 and TRBJ1-1; 10 bases fit TRBD1. The CDR3 here is CASRRSGTGDRMNTEAFF. The CDR3 bases are TGTGCCAGCAGGCGGTCGGGGACAGGGGATAGGATGAACACTGAAGCTTTCTTT. Filled out from reference TRBV7-9 and TRBJ1-1, the complete variable domain reads DTGVSQNPRHKITKRGQNVTFRCDPISEHNRLYWYRQTLGQGPEFLTYFQNEAQLEKSRLLSDRFSAERPKGSFSTLEIQRTEQGDSAMYLCASRRSGTGDRMNTEAFFGQGTRLTVV.